Following are 20 T cell receptor beta chains from one sample sequenced in a study of OX40 agonist ivuxolimab in advanced cancers. Sequencing used immunoSEQ multiplex PCR; TCRdb keeps in-frame clones, though not all of them. The sample lists about 33,000 clones, roughly 81% seen once, with 22% in the top ten. The source material was CD4+ or CD8+ T cells sorted from blood, sampled in a trial of the OX40 agonist ivuxolimab. These receptors were collected from an adult with an advanced solid tumor such as melanoma, head and neck, liver or kidney cancer.

The V gene is TRBV7-2, the J gene TRBJ1-6; D is undetermined. The V gene's germline CDR1 is SGHTA and CDR2 FQGNSA. The CDR3 totals 16 residues. Trimming took off 5 bases at V and 6 bases at J, with 17 bases between the two ends. The CDR3 nucleotides are TGTGCCAGCAGCCAAGATTCAGAACAGACTAATTCACCCCTCCACTTT. This sequence encodes CASSQDSEQTNSPLHF.

The chain is built from TRBV5-1 and TRBJ2-3; 12 bases fit TRBD2. The ends lost 4 bases at V and 0 bases at J; junction bases unmatched: 9. Germline-derived CDR1 and CDR2 are SGHRS and YFSETQ. The CDR3 is 18 residues long. Here the CDR3 reads CASSQVLAGGRSTDTQYF. CDR3 nucleotide sequence: TGCGCCAGCAGCCAAGTACTAGCGGGGGGAAGAAGCACAGATACGCAGTATTTT.

The V call is TRBV2, the J call TRBJ1-2; TRBD1 might be the D (5 bases). With 5 bases removed from V and 6 bases from J, the gap between germline ends came to 19 bases. CDR1 SNHLY and CDR2 FYNNEI come from the germline V gene. This CDR3 spans 15 amino acids. The CDR3 sequence: CASSPRRGRADGYTF. Written as DNA, the CDR3 is TGTGCCAGCAGTCCCAGACGGGGGAGGGCGGATGGCTACACCTTC.

In this sample, this clone turned up once. A read error may explain this, as a much larger clone is one base away. The chain links TRBV21-1 to TRBJ1-2. TRBV21-1 is described as a pseudogene. CDR3 size: 16 residues. This chain's CDR3 is CASSKVTGDPFHGYTF. The CDR3 coding sequence is TGTGCCAGCAGCAAAGTTACCGGCGACCCCTTTCATGGCTACACCTTC.

The V call is TRBV5-1, the J call TRBJ2-1; 8 bases line up with TRBD2. The length of the CDR3 is 15 residues. Looked up from germline, CDR1 is SGHRS and CDR2 is YFSETQ. V was pared by 1 base and J by 5 bases, with 5 bases of the junction left unmatched. The CDR3 DNA reads as TGCGCCAGCAGCTTGACAGGGACTAGGAACAATGAGCAGTTCTTC. Amino acids: CASSLTGTRNNEQFF.

As for this clone: The junction shows a germline mismatch at one end, possibly a read error. The CDR3 DNA is TGTGGCAGCGGGTACAGGGAAGAAAAACTGTTTTTT. This gives the protein CGSGYREEKLFF. The chain links TRBV28 to TRBJ1-4; tentative D call: TRBD1 (6 bases). CDR3 size: 12 residues. Germline V gene lookup returns CDR1 MDHEN and CDR2 SYDVKM.

The genes are TRBV6-6 and TRBJ1-4; D not resolved. The germline V gene encodes CDR1 MNHNY and CDR2 SVGAGI (reference sequence). The CDR3 is 14 residues long. V was shortened by 4 bases and J by 11 bases, with 17 bases between the two germline ends. CDR3 protein: CASSSEPWVEKLFF. In DNA, the CDR3 is TGTGCCAGCAGTTCGGAGCCGTGGGTGGAGAAACTGTTTTTT.

A single count supports this clone. This chain links TRBV11-2 with TRBJ2-1, with D perhaps TRBD1 (6 bases). The V gene lost 4 bases and the J gene lost 2 bases, with 12 bases spanning the gap. This CDR3 has 15 amino acids. The germline V gene has CDR1 SGHAT and CDR2 FQNNGV. CDR3 residues: CASSSDRGPYNEQFF. CDR3 coding DNA: TGTGCCAGCAGCTCGGACAGAGGACCCTACAATGAGCAGTTCTTC.

The chain joins TRBV28 to TRBJ1-2; D possibly corresponds to TRBD1 (5 bases). The germline V gene has CDR1 MDHEN and CDR2 SYDVKM. The CDR3 sequence is 13 residues long. V gave up 6 bases and J gave up 3 bases, with 11 bases separating them. DNA of the CDR3: TGTGCCAGCAGCCTACGACAGTACTATGGCTACACCTTC. Amino acids: CASSLRQYYGYTF.

This clone was detected a few times. The V and J genes are TRBV19 and TRBJ2-7, with D maybe TRBD1 (6 bases). V dropped 3 bases and J dropped 2 bases, with 14 bases sitting between them. Germline V gene sequence: CDR1 LNHDA, CDR2 SQIVND (reference sequence). The length of the CDR3 is 15 residues. CDR3 protein: CASSIEVQGPYEQYF. CDR3 DNA: TGTGCCAGTAGTATCGAGGTACAGGGACCCTACGAGCAGTACTTC.

V gene TRBV6-1 combines with J gene TRBJ2-7; 9 bases map to TRBD1. The germline V gene has CDR1 MNHNS and CDR2 SASEGT. J lost 5 bases, V lost 4 bases, and 9 bases had no gene match. The CDR3 length is 15 residues. The CDR3 nucleotides are TGTGCCAGCAGTGCCAGCGGGACAGGGCAAAACGAGCAGTACTTC. Residues: CASSASGTGQNEQYF.

The rearrangement joins TRBV27 to TRBJ1-2; no clear D gene. This CDR3 region has 13 residues. Trimming shortened V by 1 base and J by 7 bases, and 10 bases separated the two germline ends. Germline V CDR1 and CDR2: MNHEY, SMNVEV (reference sequence). The CDR3 reads CASSLFSGSGYTF. The CDR3 DNA is TGTGCCAGCAGTTTATTCTCCGGGTCTGGCTACACCTTC.

Only one count was recorded for this clone. The rearrangement joins TRBV11-3 to TRBJ2-1; tentatively, D is TRBD1 (6 bases). The V end was cut by 4 bases, the J end by 4 bases, with 14 bases between. The germline CDR1 and CDR2 sequences are SGHNT and YENEEA. This CDR3 has 15 amino acids. The DNA for the CDR3 is TGTGCCAGCAGCTCTGGACAGTTTGAGTACAATGAGCAGTTCTTC. It specifies CASSSGQFEYNEQFF. The full variable domain, in which reference TRBV11-3 and TRBJ2-1 provide the parts outside the CDR3, is EAGVVQSPRYKIIEKKQPVAFWCNPISGHNTLYWYLQNLGQGPELLIRYENEEAVDDSQLPKDRFSAERLKGVDSTLKIQPAELGDSAVYLCASSSGQFEYNEQFFGPGTRLTVL.

The chain links TRBV11-2 to TRBJ2-4; D could derive from TRBD1 or TRBD2 (6 bases each). With 3 bases removed from V and 7 bases from J, the gap between germline ends came to 13 bases. Germline V gene data show CDR1 as SGHAT and CDR2 as FQNNGV. This CDR3 has 14 amino acids. CDR3 protein: CASSFGSGANIQYF. The CDR3 DNA reads TGTGCCAGCAGCTTTGGTTCGGGGGCGAACATTCAGTACTTC.

The genes are TRBV7-6 and TRBJ1-4; D is ambiguous. Germline V gene sequence: CDR1 SGHVS, CDR2 FNYEAQ. Trimming stripped 5 bases from V and 2 bases from J, with 12 bases between. The CDR3 is made up of 15 amino acids. CDR3 bases: TGTGCCAGCAGCGATCAGTCCGGGACTAATGAAAAACTGTTTTTT. Amino acid sequence: CASSDQSGTNEKLFF.

This rearrangement joins TRBV6-5 to TRBJ2-7, with TRBD2 as a possible D gene (6 bases). The CDR3 loop spans 12 amino acids. Trimming stripped 6 bases from V and 7 bases from J, with 13 bases between. The germline V gene encodes CDR1 MNHEY and CDR2 SVGAGI. The CDR3 DNA follows: TGTGCCAGCAGACGACTAGAGAGGGAGCAGTACTTC. It encodes CASRRLEREQYF.

The chain recombines TRBV6-6 with TRBJ1-4, with D unresolved. From germline, CDR1 is MNHNY and CDR2 SVGAGI (reference sequence). The CDR3 extends over 12 amino acids. The V gene lost 2 bases and the J gene lost 5 bases, with 3 bases spanning the gap. The CDR3 bases are TGTGCCAGCAGTTACGGGAATGAAAAACTGTTTTTT. Its protein is CASSYGNEKLFF.

The chain is built from TRBV6-1 and TRBJ1-4; TRBD1 is a possible D gene (5 bases). CDR3 length: 16 residues. The V end lost 4 bases, the J end lost 0 bases, and 12 bases lay between the germline ends. Germline lookup yields CDR1 MNHNS and CDR2 SASEGT. The CDR3 loop reads CASSARGGTTNEKLFF. The CDR3 DNA sequence: TGTGCCAGCAGTGCACGGGGGGGGACAACTAATGAAAAACTGTTTTTT.

The count of this clone is one. The chain is built from TRBV6-5 and TRBJ2-5, with D possibly TRBD2 on 6 matching bases. Germline loops: CDR1 MNHEY, CDR2 SVGAGI. V gave up 6 bases and J gave up 6 bases, with 17 bases separating them. The CDR3 extends over 14 amino acids. CDR3 coding DNA: TGTGCCAGCAGCCCCTGGCGGGGTGGGCAGACCCAGTACTTC. Translated, it gives CASSPWRGGQTQYF.

This chain connects TRBV7-6 to TRBJ1-4; maybe TRBD1 (6 bases). The V end lost 5 bases, the J end lost 2 bases, and 15 bases lay between the germline ends. This CDR3 spans 16 amino acids. Germline V CDR1 and CDR2: SGHVS, FNYEAQ. The CDR3 region has the DNA TGTGCCAGCAGCCCCGGTACAGGGAACACTAATGAAAAACTGTTTTTT. Its translation is CASSPGTGNTNEKLFF. Full variable domain (remainder filled in from reference TRBV7-6 and TRBJ1-4): GAGVSQSPRYKVTKRGQDVALRCDPISGHVSLYWYRQALGQGPEFLTYFNYEAQQDKSGLPNDRFSAERPEGSISTLTIQRTEQRDSAMYRCASSPGTGNTNEKLFFGSGTQLSVL.